This entry lists 16 T cell receptor beta chains sequenced from one sample in a study of blood T cell repertoires in COVID-19. Sequencing used immunoSEQ multiplex PCR; TCRdb keeps in-frame clones, though not all of them. Seen here are 250,000 or so clones, about nine tenths observed once, and the top ten hold over 8%. The sample comprised peripheral blood. The receptor source for this set is a man between 35 and 55 years old with active or convalescent COVID-19.

V and J are TRBV27 and TRBJ2-7, with 9 bases matching TRBD1. This CDR3 region has 13 residues. CDR1 is MNHEY, CDR2 SMNVEV, per germline (reference sequence). V lost 7 bases to trimming and J lost 4 bases; unmatched junction nucleotides: 5. CDR3 coding DNA: TGTGCCAGCAAAAGGACAGGGGTGTACGAGCAGTACTTC. Its protein is CASKRTGVYEQYF.

This sequence joins TRBV12-5 and TRBJ1-5; tentatively, D is TRBD1 (6 bases). The CDR3 loop spans 18 amino acids. Trimming left V 0 bases short and J 3 bases short, with 18 bases between. Germline V CDR1 and CDR2: LGHNT, FRNRAP. The CDR3 region is CASGLVPRDTRPNQPQHF. The CDR3 DNA reads as TGTGCTAGTGGTTTGGTTCCCCGGGACACCCGACCCAATCAGCCCCAGCATTTT.

The gene calls are TRBV6-5 and TRBJ1-6; TRBD1 aligns across 8 bases. V lost 6 bases and J lost 6; bases outside the gene matches: 4. This CDR3 comprises 14 residues. The germline V gene has CDR1 MNHEY and CDR2 SVGAGI. The CDR3 protein is CASSWGQANSPLHF. Here the CDR3 DNA reads TGTGCCAGCAGCTGGGGACAGGCTAATTCACCCCTCCACTTT.

The chain combines TRBV6-5 with TRBJ2-7, with TRBD1 matching over 11 bases. The germline CDR1 and CDR2 sequences are MNHEY and SVGAGI. V shed 7 bases and J 3 bases; nucleotides not matched to a gene: 5. This CDR3 has 14 amino acids. The CDR3: CASTWDRGIYEQYF. The CDR3 DNA sequence: TGTGCCAGCACCTGGGACAGGGGGATCTACGAGCAGTACTTC.

The V gene is TRBV11-2, the J gene TRBJ1-2; TRBD1 aligns across 9 bases. Germline loops: CDR1 SGHAT, CDR2 FQNNGV. The CDR3 is 15 residues long. The V gene end was trimmed by 2 bases and the J gene end by 6 bases; junction bases not matched to a gene: 7. The CDR3 bases are TGTGCCAGCAGCTTAAGGATGGACAGGGGCGATGGCTACACCTTC. Amino acids: CASSLRMDRGDGYTF.

The chain links TRBV12-3 or TRBV12-4 to TRBJ1-5; a possible D gene is TRBD1 (5 bases). Trimming took 2 bases from V and 5 from J, leaving 7 bases between them. The CDR3 sequence is 13 residues long. CDR3 loop: CASSLSGDQPQHF. The CDR3 coding sequence is TGTGCCAGCAGTTTATCGGGGGATCAGCCCCAGCATTTT.

The chain joins TRBV7-2 to TRBJ2-1; TRBD2 aligns across 13 bases. Per the germline V gene, CDR1 is SGHTA and CDR2 is FQGNSA. Trimming cost V 3 bases and J 8 bases; bases outside gene matches: 7. The CDR3 is 16 residues long. This chain's CDR3 is CASSFKGLAGVDEQFF. The CDR3 coding sequence is TGTGCCAGCAGCTTCAAAGGACTAGCGGGGGTTGATGAGCAGTTCTTC.

This chain joins TRBV19 and TRBJ2-1; TRBD2 aligns across 12 bases. This CDR3 has 16 amino acids. V was pared by 3 bases and J by 3 bases, with 3 bases of the junction left unmatched. Germline values: CDR1 LNHDA, CDR2 SQIVND (reference sequence). The CDR3 DNA sequence: TGTGCCAGTAGTATCCGACTAGCGGGGGACTACAATGAGCAGTTCTTC. Translated, it gives CASSIRLAGDYNEQFF.

This sequence joins TRBV2 and TRBJ1-6; TRBD1 is a possible D gene (5 bases). Germline V lookup: CDR1 SNHLY, CDR2 FYNNEI. CDR3 size: 14 residues. V was pared by 5 bases and J by 7 bases, with 12 bases between. This CDR3 is CASSTSRENSPLHF. CDR3 DNA sequence: TGTGCCAGCAGTACCTCCAGGGAAAATTCACCCCTCCACTTT.

This chain links TRBV3-1 (or the pseudogene TRBV3-2) with TRBJ2-6; possible D gene TRBD2, 6 bases. Germline V gene data show CDR1 as LGHDT and CDR2 as YNNKEL (reference sequence). V shed 2 bases and J shed 0 bases, with 14 bases lying between them. The CDR3 extends over 18 amino acids. CDR3 sequence: CASSQLIGGSSGANVLTF. The CDR3 DNA reads TGTGCCAGCAGCCAACTTATCGGAGGGAGCTCTGGGGCCAACGTCCTGACTTTC.

The chain recombines TRBV9 with TRBJ1-2, with a tentative D call TRBD1 (6 bases). The CDR3 is 15 residues long. Germline-derived CDR1 and CDR2 are SGDLS and YYNGEE. Trimming left V 3 bases short and J 6 bases short, with 18 bases between. The CDR3 region has the DNA TGTGCCAGCAGCGCCTTGGGGGCCGGTGCGGATGGCTACACCTTC. Residues: CASSALGAGADGYTF.

This sequence joins TRBV9 and TRBJ2-1; 7 bases line up with TRBD2. The CDR3 spans 15 residues. Germline V gene data show CDR1 as SGDLS and CDR2 as YYNGEE. With 4 bases clipped from V and 5 bases from J, the junction kept 9 bases outside the gene matches. Here the CDR3 DNA reads TGTGCCAGCAGCCCCCTGGGGGGACTAAACAATGAGCAGTTCTTC. Its translation is CASSPLGGLNNEQFF.

The chain uses TRBV10-1 and TRBJ2-5; 7 bases match TRBD2. V lost 6 bases to trimming and J lost 7 bases; unmatched junction nucleotides: 8. Germline V gene lookup returns CDR1 WNHNN and CDR2 SYGVQD (reference sequence). CDR3 length: 13 amino acids. The CDR3 reads CASSAGAVGTQYF. CDR3 in DNA: TGCGCCAGCAGCGCGGGAGCCGTGGGGACCCAGTACTTC.

V is TRBV11-2 and J is TRBJ1-1; D is uncertain. This CDR3 has 16 amino acids. Trimming shortened V by 0 bases and J by 3 bases, and 14 bases separated the two germline ends. Per germline, CDR1 SGHAT and CDR2 FQNNGV. The CDR3 DNA is TGTGCCAGCAGCTTAGACCACCTGGTCGGGGACACTGAAGCTTTCTTT. This translates into CASSLDHLVGDTEAFF.

This clone was seen a handful of times. The chain uses TRBV19 and TRBJ2-3; perhaps TRBD2 as D (6 bases). This CDR3 region has 13 residues. Germline V CDR1 and CDR2: LNHDA, SQIVND (reference sequence). V gave up 5 bases and J gave up 6 bases, with 12 bases separating them. The CDR3 here is CASSVGGDDTQYF. In DNA, the CDR3 is TGTGCCAGTAGTGTCGGAGGGGACGATACGCAGTATTTT.

On this clone itself: Other DNA sequences within the sample encode an identical CDR3. J is TRBJ1-1 and V is TRBV19, with 9 bases matching TRBD1. Trimming took 3 bases from V and 1 from J; bases not matched to a gene: 0. The CDR3 has 14 residues. The germline CDR1 and CDR2 sequences are LNHDA and SQIVND (reference sequence). CDR3 region: CASSMGQGNTEAFF. CDR3 sequence (DNA): TGTGCCAGTAGTATGGGACAGGGGAACACTGAAGCTTTCTTT.